Listed here are 15 T cell receptor beta chains from one sample, sequenced in a study of blood T cell repertoires in COVID-19. Some clones are missing from TCRdb's copy, which holds only in-frame ones; the method was immunoSEQ multiplex PCR. The sample lists about 190,000 clones, around 79% occurring once. Sequencing was carried out using peripheral blood. These receptors originate from a man in his sixties with active or convalescent COVID-19.

J is TRBJ2-3 and V is TRBV7-2; 8 positions agree with TRBD2. This CDR3 comprises 12 residues. Germline trimming cut 6 bases from V and 5 bases from J; bases unmatched to any gene: 1. Per germline, CDR1 SGHTA and CDR2 FQGNSA. The CDR3 coding sequence is TGTGCCAGCAGGGCGGGGGGAGATACGCAGTATTTT. It translates to CASRAGGDTQYF.

The V gene is TRBV7-2, the J gene TRBJ1-2, with a tentative D call TRBD1 (6 bases). Germline V lookup: CDR1 SGHTA, CDR2 FQGNSA. The CDR3 consists of 14 residues. Between the trimmed V and J ends, which lost 2 bases and 6 bases, there was a span of 13 bases. In DNA, the CDR3 is TGTGCCAGCAGCTTAAACCCAGGGGCACATGGCTACACCTTC. Residues: CASSLNPGAHGYTF. Using reference TRBV7-2 and TRBJ1-2 for the parts outside the CDR3, the full variable domain is GAGVSQSPSNKVTEKGKDVELRCDPISGHTALYWYRQSLGQGLEFLIYFQGNSAPDKSGLPSDRFSAERTGGSVSTLTIQRTQQEDSAVYLCASSLNPGAHGYTFGSGTRLTVV.

This clone was found a few times. V is TRBV30 and J is TRBJ2-1; D may be TRBD1 (6 bases). The germline V gene has CDR1 GTSNPN and CDR2 SVGIG (reference sequence). V lost 5 bases, J lost 8 bases, and 13 bases lay in between. This CDR3 is 12 amino acids long. Here the CDR3 DNA reads TGTGCCTGGGACAGGATGGGCGATGAGCAGTTCTTC. Residues: CAWDRMGDEQFF. Full variable domain (rest looked up from reference TRBV30 and TRBJ2-1): SQTIHQWPATLVQPVGSPLSLECTVEGTSNPNLYWYRQAAGRGLQLLFYSVGIGQISSEVPQNLSASRPQDRQFILSSKKLLLSDSGFYLCAWDRMGDEQFFGPGTRLTVL.

The chain joins TRBV5-5 to TRBJ1-5; unclear D gene. V gave up 4 bases and J gave up 3 bases, with 11 bases separating them. In germline, CDR1 is SGHKS, CDR2 YYEKEE (reference sequence). This CDR3 is built from 14 residues. The CDR3 is CASSPERANQPQHF. Written as DNA, the CDR3 is TGTGCCAGCAGCCCCGAGAGGGCCAATCAGCCCCAGCATTTT.

This chain uses TRBV6-2 or TRBV6-3 with TRBJ2-1; D is unclear. Trimming cost V 6 bases and J 6 bases, with 9 bases left between them. Per the germline V gene, CDR1 is MNHEY and CDR2 is SVGEGT. The CDR3 consists of 12 residues. Here the CDR3 DNA reads TGTGCCAGCAGCAGCCGTAGCAATGAGCAGTTCTTC. Translated: CASSSRSNEQFF.

The chain couples TRBV6-4 to TRBJ1-2, with TRBD1 matching over 9 bases. Germline V gene sequence: CDR1 MRHNA, CDR2 SNTAGT. Germline trimming cut 2 bases from V and 7 bases from J; bases unmatched to any gene: 5. CDR3 length: 14 residues. The CDR3 DNA follows: TGTGCCAGCAGTGACCTGGGACAGGGCGGTGGCTACACCTTC. It translates to CASSDLGQGGGYTF.

This clone appeared once. The chain employs TRBV28 and TRBJ2-7; 7 bases fit TRBD1. Per the germline V gene, CDR1 is MDHEN and CDR2 is SYDVKM. The CDR3 runs to 16 residues. The V segment lost 7 bases and the J segment 6 bases; nucleotides outside the gene matches: 18. The CDR3 protein is CASTTRRTGDSLEQYF. Written as DNA, the CDR3 is TGTGCCAGCACCACGCGCCGGACAGGCGACTCCCTCGAGCAGTACTTC.

V and J are TRBV24-1 and TRBJ2-1, with 10 positions matching TRBD2. The trim removed 4 bases at V and 7 bases at J, leaving 6 bases unmatched. From germline, CDR1 is KGHDR and CDR2 SFDVKD. The CDR3 totals 15 residues. As DNA, the CDR3 is TGTGCCACCAGTGAGGCGGGACTAGCGAGGAATGAGCAGTTCTTC. This translates into CATSEAGLARNEQFF.

The genes are TRBV24-1 and TRBJ2-1; TRBD2 matches 8 bases. The CDR3 contains 15 residues. Losses at the gene ends were 4 bases for V and 0 bases for J; bases not matched to a gene: 1. Germline loops: CDR1 KGHDR, CDR2 SFDVKD. CDR3 residues: CATSEGTSSYNEQFF. The CDR3 DNA reads TGTGCCACCAGTGAAGGGACTAGCTCCTACAATGAGCAGTTCTTC.

At least ten counts were recorded for this clone. The V gene is TRBV27, the J gene TRBJ2-1; the D gene is possibly TRBD2 (6 bases). The V end lost 5 bases, the J end lost 7 bases, and 18 bases lay between the germline ends. This CDR3 has 15 amino acids. Looked up from germline, CDR1 is MNHEY and CDR2 is SMNVEV (reference sequence). CDR3 DNA: TGTGCCAGCAGTCCCCCGACTAGACTCCGGAATGAGCAGTTCTTC. It is translated as CASSPPTRLRNEQFF.

The J gene is TRBJ1-3, the V gene TRBV7-9; no firm D call. This CDR3 contains 15 residues. Germline V gene lookup returns CDR1 SEHNR and CDR2 FQNEAQ (reference sequence). The V gene lost 5 bases and the J gene lost 4 bases, with 15 bases spanning the gap. CDR3 sequence (DNA): TGTGCCAGCAGCCGGACGGCCCGGGGAGGAAACACCATATATTTT. Protein sequence: CASSRTARGGNTIYF.

This rearrangement joins TRBV7-2 to TRBJ1-6; D remains unclear. Trimming left V 9 bases short and J 3 bases short, with 9 bases between. Germline loops: CDR1 SGHTA, CDR2 FQGNSA. The CDR3 totals 13 residues. The CDR3 DNA follows: TGTGCCAGTTGCGGGGTCTATAATTCACCCCTCCACTTT. Translation gives CASCGVYNSPLHF. The complete variable domain, with remaining parts taken from reference TRBV7-2 and TRBJ1-6, reads GAGVSQSPSNKVTEKGKDVELRCDPISGHTALYWYRQSLGQGLEFLIYFQGNSAPDKSGLPSDRFSAERTGGSVSTLTIQRTQQEDSAVYLCASCGVYNSPLHFGNGTRLTVT.

V usage is TRBV2 and J usage is TRBJ1-2; D uncertain. Trimming removed 4 bases from V and 4 bases from J, with 10 bases in between. This CDR3 region has 13 residues. CDR1 and CDR2 from the germline V gene are SNHLY and FYNNEI. The CDR3 spells CASSGRRSYGYTF. The DNA of the CDR3 is TGTGCCAGCAGTGGGCGGCGGAGCTATGGCTACACCTTC.

V gene TRBV4-3 combines with J gene TRBJ1-5; no clear D. This CDR3 contains 13 residues. With 1 base removed from V and 7 bases from J, the gap between germline ends came to 8 bases. Germline lookup yields CDR1 LGHNA and CDR2 YSLEER. CDR3 nucleotides: TGCGCCAGCAGCCAAGTTGGGAGGCAGCCCCAGCATTTT. Its translation: CASSQVGRQPQHF.

This chain uses TRBV4-2 with TRBJ2-7, with TRBD1 matching 8 bases. Germline V CDR1 and CDR2: LGHNA, YNFKEQ. This CDR3 is built from 14 residues. The V segment lost 4 bases and the J segment 6 bases; nucleotides outside the gene matches: 8. The CDR3 sequence: CASSPSGQGAEQYF. The CDR3 coding sequence is TGTGCCAGCAGCCCCTCAGGACAGGGAGCCGAGCAGTACTTC.